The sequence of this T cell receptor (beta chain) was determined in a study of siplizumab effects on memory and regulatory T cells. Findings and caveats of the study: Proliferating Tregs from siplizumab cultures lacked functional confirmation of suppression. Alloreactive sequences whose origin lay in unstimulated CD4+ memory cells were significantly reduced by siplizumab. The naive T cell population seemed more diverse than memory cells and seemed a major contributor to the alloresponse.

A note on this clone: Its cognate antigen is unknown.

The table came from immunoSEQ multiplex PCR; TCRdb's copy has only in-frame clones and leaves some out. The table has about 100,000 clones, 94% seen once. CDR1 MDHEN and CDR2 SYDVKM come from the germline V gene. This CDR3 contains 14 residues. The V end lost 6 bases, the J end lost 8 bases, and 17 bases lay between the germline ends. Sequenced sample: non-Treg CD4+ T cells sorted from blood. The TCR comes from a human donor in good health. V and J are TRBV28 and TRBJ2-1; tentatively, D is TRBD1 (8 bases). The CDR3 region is CASRTGGGRYEQFF. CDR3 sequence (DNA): TGTGCCAGCAGAACAGGGGGGGGTAGGTATGAGCAGTTCTTC.